This T cell receptor beta chain comes out of a study of low-dose radiotherapy and immunotherapy resistance in tumors. Study-wide background: It was every two weeks, one day before radiation and immunotherapy, that intravenous cyclophosphamide 200 mg/m2 was given. A daily 300 mg dose of oral aspirin was taken by patients for four cycles from cycle 1 day 1.

The CDR3 has 13 amino acids. Germline CDR1 reads SGHVS; CDR2 reads FQNEAQ. The trim removed 3 bases at V and 5 bases at J, leaving 1 base unmatched. Both TCRalpha and TCRbeta chains were reverse transcribed with V-gene-specific primers. TCR amplification involved about 21 PCR cycles with a constant-region primer and V-primer adapter. TCRdb reprocessed the reads with MiXCR, giving one entry per CDR3 protein. The repertoire has around 7,300 distinct CDR3 sequences, around 83% of them found once; the top ten carry about 6%. Low-dose radiotherapy, low-dose cyclophosphamide, aspirin, ipilimumab and nivolumab were all given to the donors.

The sequence came from a human donor with advanced metastatic prostate, ovarian, gallbladder or colorectal cancer (not recorded which). This table probably holds off-target reads from a library built for another chain. The chain is built from TRBV7-8 and TRBJ1-5; 7 positions match TRBD1. The CDR3 sequence is CASSFDRDQPQHF. CDR3 bases: TGTGCCAGCAGCTTCGACAGGGATCAGCCCCAGCATTTT.